This T cell receptor beta chain originates from a study of OX40 agonist ivuxolimab in advanced cancers. Background on the whole study: The costimulatory receptor OX40 (CD134) was targeted by ivuxolimab, a fully human IgG2 agonistic monoclonal antibody. A male proportion of 75% to 85% and a mean age of 60 years, ranging from roughly 23 to 85, were recorded for the dose-escalation cohort. The monotherapy dose-escalation portion (N of about 52 patients) of the phase I ivuxolimab trial is reported in the paper. Intravenous ivuxolimab was administered to patients every 2 weeks at six dose levels: 0.01, 0.1, 0.3, 1.5, 3 and 10 mg/kg. The point of sequencing TCRbeta in the periphery was to test whether ivuxolimab changed TCR sequence diversity and drove clonal T-cell expansion. Prior anti-PD-1, anti-PD-L1 or anti-CTLA-4 therapy was permitted, and less than 45% of dose-escalation patients had received checkpoint inhibitors. Partial responses were achieved by three dose-escalation patients, of whom one had hepatocellular carcinoma and two had cutaneous melanoma. Among the approximately 50 dose-escalation patients, around 19 had hepatocellular carcinoma, 15 or so melanoma, 9 renal cell carcinoma and 9 head and neck cancer. What the research found in general, with its limitations: In partial responders in the 0.1-3.0 mg/kg groups, normalized peripheral clonal expansion was found to be among the lowest, especially among CD8+ T cells. Clonal expansion of both CD4+ and CD8+ blood T cells was observed from baseline to week 6 at doses 0.1 to 3.0 mg/kg. The antigen specificity of the peripheral T cells that underwent clonal expansion was not determined. Low levels of normalized T-cell clonal expansion were also shown by some nonresponding patients. After ivuxolimab, CD8+ T cells had more expanded clones than CD4+ T cells on average.

As to this clone: Its cognate antigen has yet to be identified. No qualities accompany the bases; no much larger clone lies one base away.

For sequencing of the TCRbeta CDR3 region, genomic DNA was extracted from the sorted cells. TCRbeta CDR3 regions were sequenced using the immunoSEQ Assay. The clones in this table, taken by TCRdb from immuneACCESS, are in-frame only. Not every clone is retained; where verified, under half of the shortfall comes from an unresolved V gene, and the cause of the rest is unknown. The sample table lists 60,000 to 75,000 clones, approximately 94% of them with a count of one. Approximately 18% of the sample is taken by the ten largest. Patients with autoimmune disease history or receiving systemic immunosuppression were excluded from the trial. Peripheral blood for TCR sequencing was collected from all dose cohorts at baseline, on cycle 4 day 1, and on cycle 7 day 1. Samples were obtained from an open-label, multicenter, first-in-human phase I dose-escalation trial of ivuxolimab. Adults with locally advanced or metastatic head and neck squamous cell, hepatocellular, melanoma or renal cell carcinoma were enrolled in the trial. Before TCR sequencing, CD4+ T cells and CD8+ T cells were sorted from peripheral blood as separate populations.

At the junction V is shortened by 6 bases and J by 6 bases; bases outside the gene matches: 8. The CDR3 sequence holds 15 residues, the cysteine and phenylalanine included. Only the CDR3 DNA stays, 45 bases, in frame from base 1. CDR1 and CDR2 were assigned from the germline V gene as MDHEN and SYDVKM. This clonotype was obtained from an adult with an advanced solid tumor such as melanoma, head and neck, liver or kidney cancer. The source material was CD4+ or CD8+ T cells sorted from blood, sampled in a trial of the OX40 agonist ivuxolimab. The V and J genes are TRBV28 and TRBJ2-7, with TRBD2 identical over 13 junction bases. The nucleotide sequence reads as follows: TGTGCCAGCAGGGTACTAGCGGGAGGGCCCCGCGAGCAGTACTTC. Its translation is CASRVLAGGPREQYF.